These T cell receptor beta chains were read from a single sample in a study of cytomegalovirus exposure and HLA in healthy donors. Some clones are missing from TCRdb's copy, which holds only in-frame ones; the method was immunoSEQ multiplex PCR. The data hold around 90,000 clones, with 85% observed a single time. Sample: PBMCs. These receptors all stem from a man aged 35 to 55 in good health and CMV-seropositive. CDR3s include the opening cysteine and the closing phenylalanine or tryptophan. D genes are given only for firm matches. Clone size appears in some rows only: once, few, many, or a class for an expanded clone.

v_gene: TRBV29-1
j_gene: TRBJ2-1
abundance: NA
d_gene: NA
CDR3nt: TGCAGCGTGCTGTTCGGGGGCAATGAGCAGTTCTTC
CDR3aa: CSVLFGGNEQFF

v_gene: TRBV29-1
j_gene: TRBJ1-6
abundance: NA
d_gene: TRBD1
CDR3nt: TGCAGCGCACGGACAGGGAATTCACCCCTCCACTTT
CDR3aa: CSARTGNSPLHF

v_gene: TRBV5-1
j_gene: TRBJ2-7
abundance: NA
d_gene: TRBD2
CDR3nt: TGCGCCAGCAGACCCGGGACTAGCGGGAGTTACGAGCAGTACTTC
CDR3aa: CASRPGTSGSYEQYF

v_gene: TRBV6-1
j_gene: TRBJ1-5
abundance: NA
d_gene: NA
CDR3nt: TGTGCCAGCAGTGAAGCTTTAAGCAATCAGCCCCAGCATTTT
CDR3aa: CASSEALSNQPQHF

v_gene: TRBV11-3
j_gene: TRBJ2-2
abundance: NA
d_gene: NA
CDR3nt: TGTGCCAGCAGCTTAGGGCAGGGGTTGACCGGGGAGCTGTTTTTT
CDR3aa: CASSLGQGLTGELFF

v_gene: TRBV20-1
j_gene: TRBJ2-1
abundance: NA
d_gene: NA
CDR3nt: TGCAGTGCTATAGAGGGCCCATCGCAGTTCTTC
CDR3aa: CSAIEGPSQFF

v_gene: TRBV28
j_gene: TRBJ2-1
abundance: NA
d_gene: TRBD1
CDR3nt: TGTGCCAGCAGTTCCCTTCTCCGGGACAGGTCCTACAATGAGCAGTTCTTC
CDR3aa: CASSSLLRDRSYNEQFF

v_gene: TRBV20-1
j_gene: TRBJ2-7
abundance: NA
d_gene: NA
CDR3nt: TGCAGTGCTAGAATTTCTAGCGAGCAGTACTTC
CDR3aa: CSARISSEQYF

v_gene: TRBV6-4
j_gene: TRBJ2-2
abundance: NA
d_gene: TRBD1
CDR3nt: TGTGCCAGCAGCCCGGACAGGGGGCGGACCGGGGAGCTGTTTTTT
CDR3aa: CASSPDRGRTGELFF

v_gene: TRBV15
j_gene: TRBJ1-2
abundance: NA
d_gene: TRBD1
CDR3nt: TGTGCCACCAGCAGAGAGGAGGGACAGGGAATGGCTAACTATGGCTACACCTTC
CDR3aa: CATSREEGQGMANYGYTF

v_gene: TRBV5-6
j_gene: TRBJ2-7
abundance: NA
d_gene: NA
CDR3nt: TGTGCCAGCAGCTTTATCGTTAGGGACATACATTACGAGCAGTACTTC
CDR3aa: CASSFIVRDIHYEQYF

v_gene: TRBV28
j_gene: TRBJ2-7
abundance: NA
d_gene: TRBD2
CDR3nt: TGTGCCAGCAGTTTACGGACTAGCGGGAGGGGAGAATACGAGCAGTACTTC
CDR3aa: CASSLRTSGRGEYEQYF

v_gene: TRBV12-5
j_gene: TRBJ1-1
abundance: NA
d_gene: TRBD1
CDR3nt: TGTGCTAGTGGTTTGCCGACAGGGTTTGCAATAGTTAACACTGAAGCTTTCTTT
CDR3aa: CASGLPTGFAIVNTEAFF

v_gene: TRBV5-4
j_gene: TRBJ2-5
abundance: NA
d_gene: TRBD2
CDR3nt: TGTGCCAGCAGCTTGGCTCGCGGGGGGCTACAAGGGGCCCAGTACTTC
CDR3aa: CASSLARGGLQGAQYF

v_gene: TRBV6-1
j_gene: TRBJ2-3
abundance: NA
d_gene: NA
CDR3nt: TGTGCCAGCAGTGCCGCAGGGGGGACAGATACGCAGTATTTT
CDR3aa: CASSAAGGTDTQYF

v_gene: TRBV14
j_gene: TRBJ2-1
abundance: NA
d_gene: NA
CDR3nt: TGTGCCAGCAGCCAGACCGGGACAAAAAACAATGAGCAGTTCTTC
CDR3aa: CASSQTGTKNNEQFF

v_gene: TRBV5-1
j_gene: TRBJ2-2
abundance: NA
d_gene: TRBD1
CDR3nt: TGCGCCAGCAGCACCGGGACAGGGTTGGCCGGGGAGCTGTTTTTT
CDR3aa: CASSTGTGLAGELFF

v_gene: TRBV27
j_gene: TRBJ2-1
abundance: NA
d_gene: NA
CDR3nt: TGTGCCAGCAGTTTATTGAGGGGGAATCGGAACAATGAGCAGTTCTTC
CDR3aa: CASSLLRGNRNNEQFF

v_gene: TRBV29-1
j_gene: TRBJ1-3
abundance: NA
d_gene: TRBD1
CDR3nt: TGCAGCGTGGTGAGCCGGGACAGGCGACAGGGCTCGGCTGGAAACACCATATATTTT
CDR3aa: CSVVSRDRRQGSAGNTIYF

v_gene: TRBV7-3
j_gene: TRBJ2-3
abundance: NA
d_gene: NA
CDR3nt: TGTGCCAGCAGCTTAAGAGGCGGCCCTCCGCCAGATACGCAGTATTTT
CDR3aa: CASSLRGGPPPDTQYF

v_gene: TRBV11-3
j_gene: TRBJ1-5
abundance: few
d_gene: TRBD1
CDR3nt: TGTGCCAGCAGCTTAGACTCCGGGACAGGGAATCAGCCCCAGCATTTT
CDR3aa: CASSLDSGTGNQPQHF

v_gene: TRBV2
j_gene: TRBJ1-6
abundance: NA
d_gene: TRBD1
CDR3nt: TGTGCCAGCAGGGAAACAGGGGTAGGGTCACCCCTCCACTTT
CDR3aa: CASRETGVGSPLHF

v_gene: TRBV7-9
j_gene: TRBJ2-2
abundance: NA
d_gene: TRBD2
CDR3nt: TGTGCCAGCAGCTTCCGGGCCGGGAGGGACACCGGGGAGCTGTTTTTT
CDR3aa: CASSFRAGRDTGELFF

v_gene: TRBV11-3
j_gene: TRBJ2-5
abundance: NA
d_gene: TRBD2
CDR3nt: TGTGCCAGCAGCTTTTTGACTAGCGGGGGCGGGGAGACCCAGTACTTC
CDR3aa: CASSFLTSGGGETQYF

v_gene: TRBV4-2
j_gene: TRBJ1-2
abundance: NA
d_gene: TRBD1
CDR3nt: TGTGCCAGCAGCCAAGGTTCCGGGACAGAGTGGTTC
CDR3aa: CASSQGSGTEWF

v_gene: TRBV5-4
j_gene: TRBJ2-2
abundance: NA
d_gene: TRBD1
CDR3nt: TGTGCCAGCAGCTTCCGACAGGGGGCTAACGGGGAGCTGTTTTTT
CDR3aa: CASSFRQGANGELFF

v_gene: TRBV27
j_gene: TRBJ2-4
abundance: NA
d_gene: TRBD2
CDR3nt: TGTGCCAGCAGTTCTGGACTAGCGGGAGTTAGAAACATTCAGTACTTC
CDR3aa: CASSSGLAGVRNIQYF

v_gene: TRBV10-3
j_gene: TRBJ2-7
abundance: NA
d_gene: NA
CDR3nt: TGTGCCATCAGTGACCCTCCGTGGGGCGGAGCAAAAGTGGCCTACGAGCAGTACTTC
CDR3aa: CAISDPPWGGAKVAYEQYF

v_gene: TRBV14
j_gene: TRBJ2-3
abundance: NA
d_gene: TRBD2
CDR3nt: TGTGCCAGCAGCCCAACTCTAGCGGGGGAAATCACAGATACGCAGTATTTT
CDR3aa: CASSPTLAGEITDTQYF

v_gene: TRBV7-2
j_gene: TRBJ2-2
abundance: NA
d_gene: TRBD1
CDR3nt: TGTGCCAGCAGCTTTAACAGGGGGCCGACCGGGGAGCTGTTTTTT
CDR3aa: CASSFNRGPTGELFF

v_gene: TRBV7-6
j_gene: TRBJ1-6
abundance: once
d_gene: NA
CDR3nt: TGTGCCAGCAGCTTAGGTCGGGCCAGGGGATACTCACCCCTCCACTTT
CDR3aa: CASSLGRARGYSPLHF

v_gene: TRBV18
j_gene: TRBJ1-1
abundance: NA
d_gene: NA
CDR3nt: TGTGCCAGCTCCCGCCCGGAGGGATTGGGGAACACTGAAGCTTTCTTT
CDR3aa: CASSRPEGLGNTEAFF

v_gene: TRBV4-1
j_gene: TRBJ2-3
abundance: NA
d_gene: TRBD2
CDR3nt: TGCGCCAGCAGCCAAGAATCTAGCGGGATAAAGACGCAGTATTTT
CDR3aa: CASSQESSGIKTQYF

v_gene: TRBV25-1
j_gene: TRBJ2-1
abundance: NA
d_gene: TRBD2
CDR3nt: TGTGCCAGCAAGGGACTAGATTACAATGAGCAGTTCTTC
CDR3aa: CASKGLDYNEQFF